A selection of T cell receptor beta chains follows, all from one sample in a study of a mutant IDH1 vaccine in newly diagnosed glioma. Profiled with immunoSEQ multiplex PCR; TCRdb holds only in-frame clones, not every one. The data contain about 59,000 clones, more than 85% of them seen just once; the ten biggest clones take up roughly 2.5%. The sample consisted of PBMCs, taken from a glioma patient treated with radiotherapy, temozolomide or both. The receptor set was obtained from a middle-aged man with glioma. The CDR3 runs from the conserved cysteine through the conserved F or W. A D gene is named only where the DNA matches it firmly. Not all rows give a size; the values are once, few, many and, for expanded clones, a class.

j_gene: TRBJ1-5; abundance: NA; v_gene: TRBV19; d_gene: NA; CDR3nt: TGTGCCAGTAGTATAGACGGCAGGGGCAATCAGCCCCAGCATTTT; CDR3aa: CASSIDGRGNQPQHF
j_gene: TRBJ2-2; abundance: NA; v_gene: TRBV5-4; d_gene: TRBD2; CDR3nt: TGTGCCAGCAGCCCCGGGGGGGAGAGGGCCGGGGAGCTGTTTTTT; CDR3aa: CASSPGGERAGELFF
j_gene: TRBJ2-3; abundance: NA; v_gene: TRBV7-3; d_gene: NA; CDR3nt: TGTGCCAGCAGCTTAACTCCCCTCGGCGGAGCAGATACGCAGTATTTT; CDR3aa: CASSLTPLGGADTQYF
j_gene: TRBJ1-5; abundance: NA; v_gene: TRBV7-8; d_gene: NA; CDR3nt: TGTGCCAGCAGCATCAAAGCCGGGACCCTGTTTAGCAATCAGCCCCAGCATTTT; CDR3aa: CASSIKAGTLFSNQPQHF
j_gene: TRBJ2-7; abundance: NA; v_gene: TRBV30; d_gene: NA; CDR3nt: TGTGCCTGGAGTCACGGTACCTACGAGCAGTACTTC; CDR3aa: CAWSHGTYEQYF
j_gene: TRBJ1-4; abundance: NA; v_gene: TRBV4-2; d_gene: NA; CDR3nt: TGTGCCAGCAGCCAAGAACTGGGGACTAATGAAAAACTGTTTTTT; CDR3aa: CASSQELGTNEKLFF
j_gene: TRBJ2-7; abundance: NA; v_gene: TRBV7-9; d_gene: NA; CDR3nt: TGTGCCAGCAGCTTATCCCAGGGCACCTCCTACGAGCAGTACTTC; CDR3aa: CASSLSQGTSYEQYF
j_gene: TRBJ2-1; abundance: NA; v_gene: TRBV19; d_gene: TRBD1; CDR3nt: TGTGCCAGTAGTACACCGGGACAGGGACCCCTGGAGCAGTTCTTC; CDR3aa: CASSTPGQGPLEQFF
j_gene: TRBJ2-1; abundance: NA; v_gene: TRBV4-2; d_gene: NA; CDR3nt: TGTGCCAGCAGCCAAGTGGTGGCGGGCGTCTACAATGAGCAGTTCTTC; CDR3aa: CASSQVVAGVYNEQFF
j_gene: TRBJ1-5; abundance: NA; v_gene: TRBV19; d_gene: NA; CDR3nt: TGTGCCAGTAGCTCCAAGGAGGGGTGGAGGCAGCCCCAGCATTTT; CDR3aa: CASSSKEGWRQPQHF
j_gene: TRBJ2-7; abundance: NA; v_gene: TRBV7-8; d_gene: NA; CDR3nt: TGTGCCAGCAGCTTAAAGAGGGGCAGGGACGAGCAGTACTTC; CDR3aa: CASSLKRGRDEQYF
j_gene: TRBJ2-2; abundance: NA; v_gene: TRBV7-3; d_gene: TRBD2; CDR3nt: TGTGCCACCTCCCTGGGGGGGTCCGTCGGGGAGCTGTTTTTT; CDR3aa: CATSLGGSVGELFF
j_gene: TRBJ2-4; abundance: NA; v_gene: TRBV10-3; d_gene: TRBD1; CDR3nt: TGTGCCATCAGTGACCCAAAGAGGGGGCTGGTGGGAAACATTCAGTACTTC; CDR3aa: CAISDPKRGLVGNIQYF
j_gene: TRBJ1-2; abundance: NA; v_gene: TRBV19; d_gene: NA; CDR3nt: TGTGCCAGTAGTATCCCTCGGGGTGCTAACTATGGCTACACCTTC; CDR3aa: CASSIPRGANYGYTF
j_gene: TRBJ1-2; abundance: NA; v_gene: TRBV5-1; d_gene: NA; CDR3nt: TGCGCCAGCAGCTTGGGGGTACAGGGTCGTCACTATGGCTACACCTTC; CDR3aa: CASSLGVQGRHYGYTF
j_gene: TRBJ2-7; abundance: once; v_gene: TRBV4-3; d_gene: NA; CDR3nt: TGCGCCAGCAGCCAAGGGACCGGGACACCCATCTACGAGCAGTACTTC; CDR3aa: CASSQGTGTPIYEQYF
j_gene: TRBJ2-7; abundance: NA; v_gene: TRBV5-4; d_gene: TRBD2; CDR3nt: TGTGCCAGCAGCGTTAGCGGGAGCTACTTCCACTACGAGCAGTACTTC; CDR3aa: CASSVSGSYFHYEQYF
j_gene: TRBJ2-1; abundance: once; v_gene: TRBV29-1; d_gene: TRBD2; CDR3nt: TGCAGCGTGGGTGGACTAGCGGGGGCCAATGAGCAGTTCTTC; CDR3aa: CSVGGLAGANEQFF
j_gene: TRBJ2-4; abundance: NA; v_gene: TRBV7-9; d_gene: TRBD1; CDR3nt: TGTGCCAGCGCCCAGACAGGGCTAGCCAAAAACATTCAGTACTTC; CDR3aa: CASAQTGLAKNIQYF
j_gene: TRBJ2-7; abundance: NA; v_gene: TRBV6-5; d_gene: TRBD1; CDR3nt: TGTGCCAGCAGTTACGGGGAGACAGGGGGTTACGAGCAGTACTTC; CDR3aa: CASSYGETGGYEQYF
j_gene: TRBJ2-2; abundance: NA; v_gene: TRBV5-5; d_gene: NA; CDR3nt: TGTGCCAGCAGCCTGGACAGCGTGAACACCGGGGAGCTGTTTTTT; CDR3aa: CASSLDSVNTGELFF
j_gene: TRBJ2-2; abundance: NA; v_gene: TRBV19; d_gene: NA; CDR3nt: TGTGCCAGTAGTAACAGGGGGGGCACCGGGGAGCTGTTTTTT; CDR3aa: CASSNRGGTGELFF
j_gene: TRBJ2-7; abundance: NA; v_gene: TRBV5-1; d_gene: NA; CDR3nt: TGCGCCAGCAGCGCAAGGGTGGAGGCCTCCTACGAGCAGTACTTC; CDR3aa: CASSARVEASYEQYF
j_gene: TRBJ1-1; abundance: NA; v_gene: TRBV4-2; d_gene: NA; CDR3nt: TGTGCCAGCAGCCAAGGGAGTGGGGGCGGCACTGAAGCTTTCTTT; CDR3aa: CASSQGSGGGTEAFF
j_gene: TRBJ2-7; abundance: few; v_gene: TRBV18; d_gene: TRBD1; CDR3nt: TGTGCCAGCTCACCAAGGGACAGGGGTCCCTACGAGCAGTACTTC; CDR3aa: CASSPRDRGPYEQYF
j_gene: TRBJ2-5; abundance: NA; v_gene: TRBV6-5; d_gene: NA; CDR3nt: TGTGCCAGCAGCCCCCCCGGTAGGAAGACCCAGTACTTC; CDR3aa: CASSPPGRKTQYF
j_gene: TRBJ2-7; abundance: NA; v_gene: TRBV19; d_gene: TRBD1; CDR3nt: TGTGCCAGTAGTACACCCGGGACAGTCTCCTACGAGCAGTACTTC; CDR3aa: CASSTPGTVSYEQYF
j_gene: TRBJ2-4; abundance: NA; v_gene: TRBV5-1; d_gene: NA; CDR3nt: TGCGCCAGCAGCATCACCGGGACGAGTGAAAACATTCAGTACTTC; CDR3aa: CASSITGTSENIQYF
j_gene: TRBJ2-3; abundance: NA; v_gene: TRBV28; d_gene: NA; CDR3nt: TGTGCCAGCAGCCCCCGGAGAGATGCGCAGTATTTT; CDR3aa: CASSPRRDAQYF
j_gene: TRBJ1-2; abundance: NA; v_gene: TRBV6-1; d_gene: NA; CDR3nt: TGTGCCAGCAGAGGAAACTTCGCTAACTATGGCTACACCTTC; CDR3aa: CASRGNFANYGYTF
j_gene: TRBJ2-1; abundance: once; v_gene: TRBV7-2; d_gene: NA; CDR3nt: TGTGCCAGCAGTTATACGAACAATGAGCAGTTCTTC; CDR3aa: CASSYTNNEQFF
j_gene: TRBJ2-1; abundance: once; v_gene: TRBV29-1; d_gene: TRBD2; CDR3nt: TGCAGCGTGAAGACTAGCGGGAGGGACAATGAGCAGTTCTTC; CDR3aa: CSVKTSGRDNEQFF
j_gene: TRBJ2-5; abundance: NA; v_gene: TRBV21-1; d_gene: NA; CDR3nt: TGTGCCAGCAGCAAAAGGTCCGGTGGGGCGGGCCCCTTGCAAGAGACCCAGTACTTC; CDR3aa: CASSKRSGGAGPLQETQYF
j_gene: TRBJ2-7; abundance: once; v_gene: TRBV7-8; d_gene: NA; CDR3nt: TGTGCCAGCAGCTTAACGGGCATCGAGCAGTACTTC; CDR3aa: CASSLTGIEQYF
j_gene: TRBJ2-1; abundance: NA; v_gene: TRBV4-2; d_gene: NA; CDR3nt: TGTGCCAGCAGCCGAGGAACAGAGGGCTATGAGCAGTTCTTC; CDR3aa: CASSRGTEGYEQFF
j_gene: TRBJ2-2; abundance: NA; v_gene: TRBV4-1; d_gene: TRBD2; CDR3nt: TGCGCCAGCAGCCAACCGGGACTAGCGGGGGGTGCAATCAACGCGAACACCGGGGAGCTGTTTTTT; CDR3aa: CASSQPGLAGGAINANTGELFF
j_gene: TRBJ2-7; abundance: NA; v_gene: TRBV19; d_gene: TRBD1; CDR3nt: TGTGCCAGTAGCCCCGACACCGGGACAGGCATCCACGAGCAGTACTTC; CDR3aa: CASSPDTGTGIHEQYF
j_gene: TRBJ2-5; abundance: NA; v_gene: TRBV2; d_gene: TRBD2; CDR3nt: TGTGCCAGCAGGCTAGCGGGAGTAGGCCAAGAGACCCAGTACTTC; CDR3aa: CASRLAGVGQETQYF
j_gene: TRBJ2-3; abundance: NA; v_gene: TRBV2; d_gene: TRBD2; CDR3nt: TGTGCCAGCAGTATAGCGGGAGTGAAGGCAGATACGCAGTATTTT; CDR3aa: CASSIAGVKADTQYF
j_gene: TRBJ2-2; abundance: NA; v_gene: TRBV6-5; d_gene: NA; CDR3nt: TGTGCCAGCAGTAGGGGATACACCGGGGAGCTGTTTTTT; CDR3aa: CASSRGYTGELFF